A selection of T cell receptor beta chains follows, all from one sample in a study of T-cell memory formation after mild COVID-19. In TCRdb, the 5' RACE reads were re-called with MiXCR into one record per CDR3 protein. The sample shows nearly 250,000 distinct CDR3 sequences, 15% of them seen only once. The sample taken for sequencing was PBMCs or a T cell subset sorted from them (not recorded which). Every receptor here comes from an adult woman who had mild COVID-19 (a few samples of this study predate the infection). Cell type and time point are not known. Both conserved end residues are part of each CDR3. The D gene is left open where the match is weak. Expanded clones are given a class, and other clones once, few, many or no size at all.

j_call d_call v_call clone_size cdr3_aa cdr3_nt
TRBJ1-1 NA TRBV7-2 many CASSPWGGQVSTEAFF TGTGCCAGCAGCCCCTGGGGAGGGCAGGTGAGCACTGAAGCTTTCTTT
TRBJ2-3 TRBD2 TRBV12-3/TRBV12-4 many CASSQLASTHTQYF TGTGCCAGCAGCCAACTAGCGTCCACCCATACGCAGTATTTT
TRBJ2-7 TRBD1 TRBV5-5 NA CASSLAGQGAIYEQYF TGTGCCAGCAGCTTGGCCGGACAGGGGGCAATCTACGAGCAGTACTTC
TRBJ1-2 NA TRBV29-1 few CSVEEGIGGYTF TGCAGCGTTGAGGAAGGGATAGGTGGCTACACCTTC
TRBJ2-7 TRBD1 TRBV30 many CAWSVLGQGGEQYF TGTGCCTGGAGTGTTTTGGGACAGGGGGGCGAGCAGTACTTC
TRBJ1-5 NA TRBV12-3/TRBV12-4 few CASSLALLNQPQHF TGTGCCAGCAGTTTAGCCTTGTTAAATCAGCCCCAGCATTTT
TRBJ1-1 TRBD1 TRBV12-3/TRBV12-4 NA CASSYRQGAGTEAFF TGTGCCAGCAGCTATAGACAGGGGGCGGGAACTGAAGCTTTCTTT
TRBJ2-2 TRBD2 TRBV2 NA CASNLAGGPTGELFF TGTGCCAGCAATTTGGCGGGAGGGCCAACCGGGGAGCTGTTTTTT
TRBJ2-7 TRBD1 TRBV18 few CASSLRGSGTGDEQYF TGTGCCAGCTCTCTCCGCGGGTCCGGGACAGGGGACGAGCAGTACTTC
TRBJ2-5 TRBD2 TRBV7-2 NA CASSLGGAGGKVETQYF TGTGCCAGCAGCTTAGGGGGAGCGGGAGGAAAGGTAGAGACCCAGTACTTC
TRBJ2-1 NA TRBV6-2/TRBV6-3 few CASSYSIGLGRWEQFF TGTGCCAGCAGTTACTCGATAGGTTTGGGGAGGTGGGAGCAGTTCTTC
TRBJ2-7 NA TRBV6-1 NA CASSEAGFRAVAHDEQYF TGTGCCAGCAGTGAAGCTGGTTTCAGGGCCGTTGCCCACGACGAGCAGTACTTC
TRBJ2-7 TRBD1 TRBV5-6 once CASSWDRTSEQYF TGTGCCAGCAGCTGGGACAGAACAAGCGAGCAGTACTTC
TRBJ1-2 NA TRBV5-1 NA CASSLSGRTINYGYTF TGCGCCAGCAGCTTGTCAGGACGGACGATTAACTATGGCTACACCTTC
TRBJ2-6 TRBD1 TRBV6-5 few CASSYSRRGTGGSGANVLTF TGTGCCAGCAGTTACTCCCGGAGAGGGACAGGGGGCTCTGGGGCCAACGTCCTGACTTTC
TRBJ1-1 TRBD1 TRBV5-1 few CASSLETGGSEAFF TGCGCCAGCAGCTTGGAAACAGGGGGCTCTGAAGCTTTCTTT
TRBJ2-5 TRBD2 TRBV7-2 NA CASSWVAGEGETQYF TGTGCCAGCAGTTGGGTAGCGGGGGAGGGGGAGACCCAGTACTTC
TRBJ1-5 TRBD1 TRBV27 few CASSAQGVGIQHF TGTGCCAGCAGTGCCCAGGGGGTAGGTATTCAGCATTTT
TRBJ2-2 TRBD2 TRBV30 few CAWSLTSGTGELFF TGTGCCTGGAGTCTGACTAGCGGGACCGGGGAGCTGTTTTTT
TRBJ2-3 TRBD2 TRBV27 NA CASRLLAISTDTQYF TGTGCCAGCAGATTACTAGCGATAAGCACAGATACGCAGTATTTT
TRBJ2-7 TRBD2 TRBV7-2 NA CASSSSGTTYEQYF TGTGCCAGCAGCTCTAGCGGGACGACCTACGAGCAGTACTTC
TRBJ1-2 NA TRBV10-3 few CAITKEANYGYTF TGTGCCATCACTAAAGAAGCTAACTATGGCTACACCTTC
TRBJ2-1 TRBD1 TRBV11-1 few CASSLYATGYNEQFF TGTGCCAGCAGCTTGTACGCGACAGGGTACAATGAGCAGTTCTTC
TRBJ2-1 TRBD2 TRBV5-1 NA CASSLAGESHNEQFF TGCGCCAGCAGTTTAGCGGGAGAATCCCACAATGAGCAGTTCTTC
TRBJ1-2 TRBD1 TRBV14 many CASSPRTGDGYTF TGTGCCAGCAGCCCCAGGACAGGGGATGGCTACACCTTC
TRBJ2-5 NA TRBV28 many CASSFSDRETQYF TGTGCCAGCAGTTTTTCGGACAGAGAGACCCAGTACTTC
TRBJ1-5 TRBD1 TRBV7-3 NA CASSPQGGREPQHF TGTGCCAGCAGCCCTCAGGGGGGGAGGGAGCCCCAGCATTTT
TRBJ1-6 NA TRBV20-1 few CSATKPNSPLHF TGCAGTGCCACAAAACCGAATTCACCCCTCCACTTT
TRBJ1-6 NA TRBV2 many CASSGSGNSPLHF TGTGCCAGCAGTGGTAGTGGGAATTCACCCCTCCACTTT
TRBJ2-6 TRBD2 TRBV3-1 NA CASSQYASGGSGANVLTF TGTGCCAGCAGCCAATATGCTAGCGGGGGCTCTGGGGCCAACGTCCTGACTTTC
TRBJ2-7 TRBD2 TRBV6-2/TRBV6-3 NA CASSRGTRGNEQYF TGTGCCAGCAGTCGCGGGACTAGGGGCAACGAGCAGTACTTC
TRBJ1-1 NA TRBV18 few CASSLEQNTEAFF TGTGCCAGCTCACTTGAACAGAACACTGAAGCTTTCTTT
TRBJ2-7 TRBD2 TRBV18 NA CASSTSGAYEQYF TGTGCCAGCTCTACTAGCGGGGCCTACGAGCAGTACTTC
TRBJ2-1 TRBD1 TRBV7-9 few CASSLGQGPHNEQFF TGTGCCAGCAGCTTGGGACAGGGGCCCCACAATGAGCAGTTCTTC
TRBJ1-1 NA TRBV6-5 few CASTPAGKGMNTEAFF TGTGCCAGCACCCCGGCAGGGAAGGGAATGAACACTGAAGCTTTCTTT
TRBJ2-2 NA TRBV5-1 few CASSLGSSTGELFF TGCGCCAGCAGCTTGGGCTCTAGCACCGGGGAGCTGTTTTTT
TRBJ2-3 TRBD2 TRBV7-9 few CASSTGTSITDTQYF TGTGCCAGCAGCACCGGGACTAGTATCACAGATACGCAGTATTTT
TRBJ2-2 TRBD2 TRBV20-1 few CSARVSGSGGTGELFF TGCAGTGCTAGAGTTAGCGGGAGTGGAGGGACCGGGGAGCTGTTTTTT
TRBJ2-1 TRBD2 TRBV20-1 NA CSATLGGLAEYNEQFF TGCAGTGCTACCCTCGGGGGACTAGCGGAGTACAATGAGCAGTTCTTC
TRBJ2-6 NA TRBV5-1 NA CASSIVRDGLSGANVLTF TGCGCCAGCAGCATAGTCCGGGACGGACTCTCTGGGGCCAACGTCCTGACTTTC
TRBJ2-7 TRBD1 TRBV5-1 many CASTGQVSDEQYF TGCGCCAGCACGGGACAGGTATCAGACGAGCAGTACTTC